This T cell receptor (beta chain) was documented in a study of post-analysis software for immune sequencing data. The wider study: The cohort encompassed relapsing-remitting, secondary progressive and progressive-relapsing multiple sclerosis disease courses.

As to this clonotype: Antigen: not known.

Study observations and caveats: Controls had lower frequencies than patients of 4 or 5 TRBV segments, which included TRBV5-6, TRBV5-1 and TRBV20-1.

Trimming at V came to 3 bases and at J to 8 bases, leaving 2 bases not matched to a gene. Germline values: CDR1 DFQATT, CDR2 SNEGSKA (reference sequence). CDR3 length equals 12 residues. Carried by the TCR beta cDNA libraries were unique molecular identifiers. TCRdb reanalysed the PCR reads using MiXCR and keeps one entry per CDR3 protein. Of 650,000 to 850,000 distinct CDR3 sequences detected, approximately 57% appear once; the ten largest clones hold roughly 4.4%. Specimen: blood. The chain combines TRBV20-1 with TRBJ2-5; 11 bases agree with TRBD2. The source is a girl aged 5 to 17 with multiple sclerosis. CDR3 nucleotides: TGCAGTGCTAGCGGACTAGCGGGTACCCAGTACTTC. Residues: CSASGLAGTQYF.